This T cell receptor (beta chain) was recovered during a study of T cells expressing NK-cell markers. Study-level background: Repertoire data for TCR beta were derived from sorted T cells (CD3+CD56+NKG2C+, CD3+CD56+NKG2C- and CD3+CD56-NKG2C+). Most of the eight sequenced donors were HCMV-seropositive; one was seronegative.

Comments on this clonotype: Its antigen is not identified.

The authors generated TCR beta cDNA through 5'RACE template switching with UMIs. TCRdb reprocessed the 5' RACE reads; each CDR3 protein has one entry and no DNA is given. This repertoire includes under 500,000 distinct CDR3 sequences. Study-level findings and limits: Once again these clonotypes came out on top in the CD3+CD56-NKG2C+ fraction of several donors.

Germline V lookup: CDR1 SGHRS, CDR2 YFSETQ. CDR3 length: 13 amino acids. Source material: blood T cells: a sorted CD56 or NKG2C T cell subset, CD4+ or CD8+ T cells, or bulk PBMC T cells (not recorded which). The V call is TRBV5-1, the J call TRBJ1-1. The TCR originated in a woman aged 18 to 75 in good health. CDR3 region: CASSLDRGGEAFF.